This entry lists 18 T cell receptor beta chains sequenced from one sample in a study of blood T cell repertoires in COVID-19. The assay was immunoSEQ multiplex PCR, and TCRdb's table has in-frame clones only and misses some. The sample consists of 20,000 to 25,000 clones, around 92% of them appearing once. Source material: peripheral blood. The receptors here all came from a man aged 70 or older with active COVID-19.

J is TRBJ2-7 and V is TRBV6-5, with 7 nucleotides matching TRBD1. Germline V gene lookup returns CDR1 MNHEY and CDR2 SVGAGI. The V and J ends lost 4 bases and 6 bases, in that order; junction bases with no gene match: 9. This CDR3 spans 14 amino acids. CDR3: CASSSLRGIGEQYF. Here the CDR3 DNA reads TGTGCCAGCAGTTCCCTCAGGGGGATTGGCGAGCAGTACTTC.

This clone was detected once. The chain uses TRBV5-6 and TRBJ1-2; tentatively, D is TRBD1 (6 bases). Germline values: CDR1 SGHDT, CDR2 YYEEEE. V shed 4 bases and J shed 6 bases, with 13 bases lying between them. The CDR3 has 13 residues. For the CDR3, the DNA is TGTGCCAGCAGCCTCCGGGCAGGGGATGGCTACACCTTC. Translated, it gives CASSLRAGDGYTF.

This clone appeared a single time. V gene TRBV11-2 combines with J gene TRBJ1-1; 8 positions match TRBD1. J lost 7 bases, V lost 0 bases, and 4 bases had no gene match. The germline V gene encodes CDR1 SGHAT and CDR2 FQNNGV. The CDR3 spans 14 residues. The CDR3 nucleotides read TGTGCCAGCAGCTTAGATCCAGGGGGCGTTGAAGCTTTCTTT. Its protein product is CASSLDPGGVEAFF.

This chain links TRBV6-2 or TRBV6-3 with TRBJ2-7, with 11 positions matching TRBD2. Trimming took 2 bases from V and 7 from J; bases not matched to a gene: 13. Germline lookup yields CDR1 MNHEY and CDR2 SVGEGT. The CDR3 runs to 17 residues. CDR3 DNA sequence: TGTGCCAGCAGTTACAAACTAGCGGGAGCCTTTTCGGATGAGCAGTACTTC. It yields the protein CASSYKLAGAFSDEQYF.

This clone was seen once. The chain is built from TRBV2 and TRBJ1-5; unclear D gene. CDR3 length equals 12 residues. The germline CDR1 and CDR2 sequences are SNHLY and FYNNEI. V dropped 6 bases and J dropped 7 bases, with 10 bases sitting between them. The CDR3 region is CASRERSQPQHF. The DNA of the CDR3 is TGTGCCAGCAGGGAACGGTCCCAGCCCCAGCATTTT.

The chain is built from TRBV30 and TRBJ2-1; TRBD2 matches 8 bases. The length of the CDR3 is 14 residues. The V segment lost 5 bases and the J segment 4 bases; nucleotides outside the gene matches: 7. CDR1 and CDR2 (germline): GTSNPN, SVGIG (reference sequence). The CDR3: CAWGGRGAYNEQFF. The CDR3 bases are TGTGCCTGGGGTGGGCGGGGGGCTTACAATGAGCAGTTCTTC.

This rearrangement joins TRBV3-1 (or the pseudogene TRBV3-2) to TRBJ2-1, with a tentative D call TRBD2 (6 bases). The CDR3 has 15 residues. V lost 4 bases and J 4 bases, leaving 14 bases between the germline ends. Germline V gene data show CDR1 as LGHDT and CDR2 as YNNKEL (reference sequence). CDR3 loop: CASSRTQAGYNEQFF. The DNA for the CDR3 is TGTGCCAGCAGCCGGACCCAGGCGGGGTACAATGAGCAGTTCTTC.

This clone was detected only once. The DNA for the CDR3 is TGTGCCAGCAGTTGGACTCCTACCCGTGAGCAGTTCTTC. This encodes CASSWTPTREQFF. The rearrangement joins TRBV7-3 to TRBJ2-1; D perhaps matches TRBD2 (5 bases). This CDR3 spans 13 amino acids. From germline, CDR1 is SGHTA and CDR2 FQGTGA. V shed 6 bases and J shed 9 bases, with 15 bases lying between them.

This clone has just one count. The gene calls are TRBV6-1 and TRBJ2-1; 7 bases agree with TRBD1. V trimming: 6 bases; J trimming: 0 bases; junction bases outside the gene matches: 8. CDR3 length: 16 amino acids. Per the germline V gene, CDR1 is MNHNS and CDR2 is SASEGT. CDR3 sequence: CASREQGQSSYNEQFF. DNA of the CDR3: TGTGCCAGCAGGGAACAGGGGCAGAGCTCCTACAATGAGCAGTTCTTC.

The genes are TRBV5-6 and TRBJ2-3; tentative D call: TRBD2 (5 bases). CDR3 size: 12 residues. Germline CDR1 reads SGHDT; CDR2 reads YYEEEE. V was clipped by 3 bases and J by 11 bases, with 13 bases between them. This CDR3 is CASSSAGGEQYF. DNA for the CDR3: TGTGCCAGCAGCTCGGCGGGTGGTGAGCAGTATTTT.

This chain joins TRBV5-4 and TRBJ1-3, with 9 bases matching TRBD1. V shed 4 bases and J 0 bases; nucleotides not matched to a gene: 5. This CDR3 has 16 amino acids. Germline CDR1 reads SGHNT; CDR2 reads YYREEE (reference sequence). The CDR3 DNA sequence: TGTGCCAGCAGCGGGTGGACAGGGGACTCTGGAAACACCATATATTTT. Translation gives CASSGWTGDSGNTIYF.

The rearrangement links TRBV18 to TRBJ1-2; D may be TRBD1 (5 bases). The CDR3 is 16 residues long. The ends were cut back, 2 bases at V and 2 bases at J, with 15 bases in the middle. Germline assignment: CDR1 KGHSH and CDR2 LQKENI. CDR3 nucleotides: TGTGCCAGCTCACCAACTTCCGCAGGGCCGAACTATGGCTACACCTTC. It specifies CASSPTSAGPNYGYTF.

This clone was observed a few times. This rearrangement joins TRBV2 to TRBJ1-5; D might be TRBD1 (5 bases). Trimming stripped 11 bases from V and 2 bases from J, with 13 bases between. Germline V gene sequence: CDR1 SNHLY, CDR2 FYNNEI. This CDR3 has 13 amino acids. This chain's CDR3 is CAGKTEGNQPQHF. Written as DNA, the CDR3 is TGTGCCGGAAAGACAGAAGGCAATCAGCCCCAGCATTTT.

This chain connects TRBV7-2 to TRBJ2-3, with 9 positions matching TRBD2. The trim removed 5 bases at V and 3 bases at J, leaving 12 bases unmatched. Per the germline V gene, CDR1 is SGHTA and CDR2 is FQGNSA. The CDR3 totals 17 residues. CDR3 DNA: TGTGCCAGCAGCCTGAGGCGGGGGGGCCCTTTGACAGATACGCAGTATTTT. Its translation is CASSLRRGGPLTDTQYF.

This clone was counted a few times. The chain links TRBV7-2 to TRBJ2-1; possibly TRBD2 for D (6 bases). This CDR3 has 14 residues. Germline-derived CDR1 and CDR2 are SGHTA and FQGNSA. Trimming took 6 bases from V and 7 from J, leaving 16 bases between them. In DNA form, the CDR3 reads TGTGCCAGCAGATTGGCGGGGAAGGGTAATGAGCAGTTCTTC. Translated: CASRLAGKGNEQFF.

In nucleotides, the CDR3 is TGTGCCAGCAGCCGCGGGGCTACAGGGGGGGGCTACACCTTC. Encoded protein: CASSRGATGGGYTF. The chain couples TRBV7-8 to TRBJ1-2; 8 bases are a match to TRBD1. The CDR3 length is 14 residues. Per germline, CDR1 SGHVS and CDR2 FQNEAQ. V dropped 5 bases and J dropped 8; count of bases not matched to a gene: 10.

The V gene is TRBV4-3, the J gene TRBJ1-1, with D uncertain. V dropped 2 bases and J dropped 1 base, with 5 bases sitting between them. Germline V gives CDR1 LGHNA, CDR2 YSLEER. The CDR3 length is 13 residues. CDR3 DNA: TGCGCCAGCAGCCAAACAGCGAACACTGAAGCTTTCTTT. Protein product: CASSQTANTEAFF.

The chain employs TRBV11-1 and TRBJ2-5; TRBD2 matches 7 bases. CDR1 is SGHAT and CDR2 is FQDESV in the germline V gene (reference sequence). The CDR3 contains 15 residues. J was trimmed by 2 bases and V by 2 bases; bases with no gene match: 5. CDR3 amino acids: CASSLSPGGQETQYF. Here the CDR3 DNA reads TGTGCCAGCAGCTTAAGTCCGGGGGGACAAGAGACCCAGTACTTC.